This T cell receptor (beta chain) derives from a study of tumor and adjacent non-tumor tissue in lung cancer. Whole-study results and caveats: Tumor tissue had significantly higher TCR diversity than normal lung.

The template was RNA from unsorted bulk tissue. The normal lung tissue was taken more than 3 cm from the tumor edge. Trimming pared 3 bases from V and 1 base from J, leaving 7 bases between. Looked up from germline, CDR1 is MDHEN and CDR2 is SYDVKM. The CDR3 sequence is 13 residues long. Ten or more counts support this clonotype. Antigen specificity is unknown. Three rounds of nested PCR, following a modified ARM-PCR protocol, produced the TCRbeta library. MiXCR was run by TCRdb on the multiplex PCR reads, yielding one entry per CDR3 protein. Among tens of thousands of distinct CDR3 sequences listed, around two thirds were seen once.

Source material: distant non-tumor lung tissue. The sequence was collected from a woman aged 50 to 60 with non-small cell lung cancer. This chain connects TRBV28 to TRBJ2-7; D is undetermined. The CDR3 here is CASSLAGSYEQYF. As DNA, the CDR3 is TGTGCCAGCAGTTTGGCCGGATCCTACGAGCAGTACTTC.